This T cell receptor beta chain was captured in a study of beta chain features in type 1 diabetes (dated by TCRdb to 2017 to 2018). About the study as a whole: Mean age, gender distribution, total cell number and subset yield did not differ between patients and healthy donors. The study compared TCRB repertoires of sorted circulating CD4+ T cell subsets between recently diagnosed type 1 diabetes patients and matched healthy donors. Naive and central memory subsets were obtained from all 30 or so donors, but regulatory and stem cell-like memory subsets were isolated from only 8 patients and roughly 8 healthy donors. A total of 90 million to 130 million sorted cells were examined across all samples, and a strong correlation was observed between cell number per subset and RNA yield. Here is what the overall study found, with its caveats: PCR might favor shorter templates, but patient and control samples were amplified and corrected together, so any skew would affect both groups equally. At VDJ recombination sites, patients with type 1 diabetes made fewer insertions and deleted more nucleotides, a pattern implying thymic rearrangement abnormalities. The naive, central memory and regulatory TCRB repertoires appeared to resemble one another more closely among patients than among healthy donors. A moderate but significant shortening of TCRB CDR3 length was observed in type 1 diabetes patients in all four CD4+ subsets. Because the HLA sub-analyses included only small numbers of individuals, any influence of HLA type on TCRB rearrangement was left unresolved. Sequencing cDNA rather than genomic DNA could over-represent highly expressing activated cells, although activation and CD3 levels did not differ between groups.

Each donor gave one peripheral blood draw, about 110 mL on average, collected into heparinised tubes. Naive, central memory, regulatory and stem cell-like memory CD4+ T cells were sorted on a BD FACSAria II using a panel including CD45RO, CCR7, CD25, CD127, CD95 and CD27. All sorted populations exceeded 95% purity. PBMCs were separated immediately by Lymphoprep density gradient centrifugation and were stained directly, without being cultured. Samples were stained and sorted in pairs, with one healthy donor and one patient per experiment, so that batch effects were minimized. V loses 5 bases, J loses 8 bases, and the germline ends lie 16 bases apart. Based on the germline V gene, the CDR1 and CDR2 sequences are SGHTA and FQGTGA. Measured from the cysteine to the phenylalanine, the CDR3 is 14 residues long. The DNA shown is the 42-base CDR3, in frame from base 1. All of the isolated RNA was reverse transcribed with the High Capacity cDNA Reverse Transcription Kit, so expressed TCRB transcripts were sequenced. Deep immunoSEQ sequencing was performed on naive, central memory and regulatory T cell samples, with an average of around 3.5 million total reads per sample. Sorted cells were lysed in RLT buffer and RNA was extracted with DNase-treated RNeasy Micro or Mini kits, depending on cell number. Each cell subset was processed separately to prevent cross-contamination, with patient and healthy donor samples processed together. The immunoSEQ multiplex PCR was used to amplify TCRB sequences from cDNA, yielding 87-bp fragments that span the CDR3 region. Sequencing of the amplicons was done on the Illumina HiSeq platform. The authors processed their data as follows. PCR bias was computationally corrected using synthetic template baselines, reads within Hamming distance 2 were collapsed, and singletons that could not be merged were discarded. By aligning reads against IMGT, V, D and J genes, CDR3 length, and insertions or deletions at six rearrangement sites were assigned. Within each subset, clonotype counts were normalized to sorted cell number, and only after that were true diversity and Gini coefficients computed with the tcR R package. The overlap coefficient, calculated on TCRB nucleotide sequences, was used to measure repertoire sharing. As a proxy for the pre-selection repertoire, out-of-frame TCRB sequences from naive cells were analyzed. Not all clones reach the TCRdb copy of this immuneACCESS table, which keeps in-frame sequences only. Checked studies attribute under half of the gap to unresolved V genes and leave the rest unexplained. D and trimming were read from the DNA, whereas the V and J calls and clone size are those reported in that table. This sample holds over 500,000 clones; about a sixth were observed only once. Approximately 0.093% of the sample lies in the top ten.

This clone occurred a few times. Its antigen has not been determined. No clone much larger than this one lies a single base away; base qualities are absent. Input material: naive CD4+ T cells from blood. The meaning of the sample's cell subset or site label: true naive CD4+ T cells. This TCR derives from a man aged 18 to 29 in good health. The chain is assembled from TRBV7-3 and TRBJ2-1; TRBD1 could be the D gene, as 6 bases match. The bases are TGTGCCAGCAGCCGATTGGGGGCTGGAGATGAGCAGTTCTTC. Its protein reads: CASSRLGAGDEQFF.